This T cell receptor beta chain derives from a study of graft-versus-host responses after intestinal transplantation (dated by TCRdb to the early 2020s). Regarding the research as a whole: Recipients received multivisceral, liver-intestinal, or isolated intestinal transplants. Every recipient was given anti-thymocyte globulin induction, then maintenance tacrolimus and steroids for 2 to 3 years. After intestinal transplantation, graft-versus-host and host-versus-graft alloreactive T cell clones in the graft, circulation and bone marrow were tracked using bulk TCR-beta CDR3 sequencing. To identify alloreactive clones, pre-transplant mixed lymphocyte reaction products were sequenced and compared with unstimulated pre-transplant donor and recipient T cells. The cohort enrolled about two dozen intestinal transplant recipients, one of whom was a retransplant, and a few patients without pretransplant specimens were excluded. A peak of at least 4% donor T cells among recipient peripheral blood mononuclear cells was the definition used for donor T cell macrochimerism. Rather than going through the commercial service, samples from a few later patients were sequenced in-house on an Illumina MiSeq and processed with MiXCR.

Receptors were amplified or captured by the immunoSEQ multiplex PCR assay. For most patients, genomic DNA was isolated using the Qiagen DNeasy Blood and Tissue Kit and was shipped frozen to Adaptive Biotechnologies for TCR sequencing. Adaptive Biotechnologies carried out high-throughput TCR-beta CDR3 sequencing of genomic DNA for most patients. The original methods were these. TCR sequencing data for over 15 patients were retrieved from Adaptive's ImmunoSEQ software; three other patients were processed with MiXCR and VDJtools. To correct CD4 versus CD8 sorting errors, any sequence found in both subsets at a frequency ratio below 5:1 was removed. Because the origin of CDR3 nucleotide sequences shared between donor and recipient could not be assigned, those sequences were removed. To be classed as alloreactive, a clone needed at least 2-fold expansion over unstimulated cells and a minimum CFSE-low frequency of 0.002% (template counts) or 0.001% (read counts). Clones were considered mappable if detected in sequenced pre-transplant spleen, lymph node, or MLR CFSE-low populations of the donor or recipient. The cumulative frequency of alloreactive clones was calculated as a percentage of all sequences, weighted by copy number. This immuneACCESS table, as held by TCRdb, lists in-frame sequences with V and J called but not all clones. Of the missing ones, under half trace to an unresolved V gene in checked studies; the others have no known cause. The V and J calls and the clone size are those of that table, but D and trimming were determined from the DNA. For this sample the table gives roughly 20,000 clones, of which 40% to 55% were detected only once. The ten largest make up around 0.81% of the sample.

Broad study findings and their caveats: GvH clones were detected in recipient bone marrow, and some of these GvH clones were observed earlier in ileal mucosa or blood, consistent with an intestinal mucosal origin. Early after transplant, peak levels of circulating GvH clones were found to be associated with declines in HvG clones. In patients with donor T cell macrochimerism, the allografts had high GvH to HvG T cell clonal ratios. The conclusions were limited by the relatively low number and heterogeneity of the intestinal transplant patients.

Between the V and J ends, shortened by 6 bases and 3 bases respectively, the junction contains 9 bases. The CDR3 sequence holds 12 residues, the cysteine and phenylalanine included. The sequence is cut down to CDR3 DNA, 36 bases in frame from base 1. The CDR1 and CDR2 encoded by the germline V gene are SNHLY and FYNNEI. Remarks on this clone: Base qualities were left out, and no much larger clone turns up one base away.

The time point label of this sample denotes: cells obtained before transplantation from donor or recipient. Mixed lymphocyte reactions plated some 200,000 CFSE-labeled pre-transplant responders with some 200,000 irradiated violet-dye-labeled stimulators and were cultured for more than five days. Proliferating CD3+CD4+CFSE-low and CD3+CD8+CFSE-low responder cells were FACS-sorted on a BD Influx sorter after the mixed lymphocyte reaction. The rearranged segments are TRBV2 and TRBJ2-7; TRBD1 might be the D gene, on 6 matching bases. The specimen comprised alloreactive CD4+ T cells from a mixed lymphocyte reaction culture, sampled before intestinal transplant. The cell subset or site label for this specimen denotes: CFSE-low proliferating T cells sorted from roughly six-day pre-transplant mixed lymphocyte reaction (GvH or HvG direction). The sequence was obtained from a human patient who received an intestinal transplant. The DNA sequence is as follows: TGTGCCAGCAGGACAGGACACTACGAGCAGTACTTC. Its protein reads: CASRTGHYEQYF. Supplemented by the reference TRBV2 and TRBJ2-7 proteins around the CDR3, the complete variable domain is EPEVTQTPSHQVTQMGQEVILRCVPISNHLYFYWYRQILGQKVEFLVSFYNNEISEKSEIFDDQFSVERPDGSNFTLKIRSTKLEDSAMYFCASRTGHYEQYFGPGTRLTVT.